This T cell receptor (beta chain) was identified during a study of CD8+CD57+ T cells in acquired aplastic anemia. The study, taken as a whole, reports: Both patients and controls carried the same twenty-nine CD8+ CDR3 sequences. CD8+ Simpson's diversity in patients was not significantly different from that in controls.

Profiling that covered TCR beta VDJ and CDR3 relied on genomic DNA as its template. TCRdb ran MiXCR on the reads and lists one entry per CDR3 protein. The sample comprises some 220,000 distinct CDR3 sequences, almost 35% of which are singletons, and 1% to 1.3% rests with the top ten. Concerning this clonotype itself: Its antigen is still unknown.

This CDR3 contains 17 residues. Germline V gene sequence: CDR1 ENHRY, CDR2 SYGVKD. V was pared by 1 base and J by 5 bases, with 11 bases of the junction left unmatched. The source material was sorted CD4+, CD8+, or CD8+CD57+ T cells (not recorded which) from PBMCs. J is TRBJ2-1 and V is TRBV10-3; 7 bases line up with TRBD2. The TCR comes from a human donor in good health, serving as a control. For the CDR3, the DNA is TGTGCCATCAGTGAGTTCATGGGAGCGGGATTAAACAATGAGCAGTTCTTC. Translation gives CAISEFMGAGLNNEQFF.